These T cell receptor beta chains were read from a single sample in a study of blood T cells in healthy people across ages. One entry per CDR3 protein results from TCRdb running MiXCR on the 5' RACE reads. This sample yields over 1,500,000 distinct CDR3 sequences, of which 39% are seen a single time; approximately 22% belongs to the top ten. Sequences were obtained from blood. These receptors originate from a human donor in good health. Both conserved end residues are part of each CDR3. D genes are given only for firm matches. Clone sizes are given selectively: once, few, many, or a class where the clone is expanded.

TRBV6-6	NA	TRBJ1-5	NA	TGTGCCAGCAGCACCGAATTCCAGCCCCAGCATTTT	CASSTEFQPQHF
TRBV29-1	few	TRBJ2-5	NA	TGCAGCGTTGCTGAAGGACCCGTGTACCAAGAGACCCAGTACTTC	CSVAEGPVYQETQYF
TRBV7-9	few	TRBJ2-3	NA	TGTGCCAGCAGCTCCGGGTGGGATACGCAGTATTTT	CASSSGWDTQYF
TRBV20-1	NA	TRBJ2-1	NA	TGCAGTGCTAGAAGGGTGGCAAATGAGCAGTTCTTC	CSARRVANEQFF
TRBV11-2	once	TRBJ1-1	NA	TGTGCCAGCAGCTCCGGATACCTCACTGAAGCTTTCTTT	CASSSGYLTEAFF
TRBV29-1	NA	TRBJ2-6	NA	TGCAGCGTTGAAACGAGGGCTGGGGCCAACGTCCTGACTTTC	CSVETRAGANVLTF
TRBV4-1	NA	TRBJ2-3	NA	TGCGCCAGCAGCCGATCCGGCGAAGTAACAGATACGCAGTATTTT	CASSRSGEVTDTQYF
TRBV7-2	NA	TRBJ1-5	NA	TGTGCCAGCAGCCCCGTGGTGGGGGCTAATCAGCCCCAGCATTTT	CASSPVVGANQPQHF
TRBV7-8	NA	TRBJ2-5	TRBD2	TGCGCCAGCATCCGCCGGACTAGCGGGGTGGGAGAGACCCAGTACTTC	CASIRRTSGVGETQYF
TRBV7-6	once	TRBJ2-3	NA	TGTGCCAGCAGCACTAATAACGCGGATACGCAGTATTTT	CASSTNNADTQYF
TRBV29-1	NA	TRBJ1-4	NA	TGCAGCGTTGAAGAGGGCCGGGGAGGAAGTGAAAAACTGTTTTTT	CSVEEGRGGSEKLFF
TRBV20-1	NA	TRBJ1-1	NA	TGCAGTGCTAGTGAGGGACTATCGTCAACTGAAGCTTTCTTT	CSASEGLSSTEAFF
TRBV20-1	few	TRBJ2-7	NA	TGCAGTGCTCCCCTCGGGGAGAGGGACGAGCAGTACTTC	CSAPLGERDEQYF
TRBV10-3	few	TRBJ2-1	TRBD2	TGTGCCATCAGCCAGCGGGGGGGCTTTAATGAGCAGTTCTTC	CAISQRGGFNEQFF
TRBV18	once	TRBJ2-6	NA	TGTGCCAGCTCATCGAGATCGATAGGTACTGGGGCCAACGTCCTGACTTTC	CASSSRSIGTGANVLTF
TRBV20-1	NA	TRBJ2-3	NA	TGCAGTGCTTGCGTAGTAGCGGACACAGATACGCAGTATTTT	CSACVVADTDTQYF
TRBV29-1	NA	TRBJ2-1	TRBD1	TGCAGCGCCAACCGGGACAGGGGGCCTGAGCAGTTCTTC	CSANRDRGPEQFF
TRBV11-2	NA	TRBJ2-1	TRBD1	TGTGCCAGCAGCTTAATCGCAGGGGGCCCCTACAATGAGCAGTTCTTC	CASSLIAGGPYNEQFF
TRBV9	NA	TRBJ2-7	TRBD1	TGTGCCAGCAACGTAGGGACAGGGGGCTACGAGCAGTACTTC	CASNVGTGGYEQYF
TRBV11-1	NA	TRBJ2-5	NA	TGTGCCAGCAGAGGGAGATACCAAGAGACCCAGTACTTC	CASRGRYQETQYF
TRBV7-8	once	TRBJ1-5	NA	TGTGCCAGCAGCTTAGCCGGTTGGCGGGGCAATCAGCCCCAGCATTTT	CASSLAGWRGNQPQHF
TRBV12-3/TRBV12-4	many	TRBJ1-1	NA	TGTGCCAGCAGCTTGTCATTTGACACTGAAGCTTTCTTT	CASSLSFDTEAFF
TRBV29-1	NA	TRBJ1-2	NA	TGCAGCGTTCCCCTGGTCAGTACTACCAGCTATGGCTACACCTTC	CSVPLVSTTSYGYTF
TRBV4-3	few	TRBJ1-2	TRBD1	TGCGCCAGCAGCCAAACCTGGAGACTCCAATCAGGGGGCTATGGCTACACCTTC	CASSQTWRLQSGGYGYTF
TRBV20-1	NA	TRBJ2-7	NA	TGCAGTGCTAGAGATCTGGATGCCTACGAGCAGTACTTC	CSARDLDAYEQYF